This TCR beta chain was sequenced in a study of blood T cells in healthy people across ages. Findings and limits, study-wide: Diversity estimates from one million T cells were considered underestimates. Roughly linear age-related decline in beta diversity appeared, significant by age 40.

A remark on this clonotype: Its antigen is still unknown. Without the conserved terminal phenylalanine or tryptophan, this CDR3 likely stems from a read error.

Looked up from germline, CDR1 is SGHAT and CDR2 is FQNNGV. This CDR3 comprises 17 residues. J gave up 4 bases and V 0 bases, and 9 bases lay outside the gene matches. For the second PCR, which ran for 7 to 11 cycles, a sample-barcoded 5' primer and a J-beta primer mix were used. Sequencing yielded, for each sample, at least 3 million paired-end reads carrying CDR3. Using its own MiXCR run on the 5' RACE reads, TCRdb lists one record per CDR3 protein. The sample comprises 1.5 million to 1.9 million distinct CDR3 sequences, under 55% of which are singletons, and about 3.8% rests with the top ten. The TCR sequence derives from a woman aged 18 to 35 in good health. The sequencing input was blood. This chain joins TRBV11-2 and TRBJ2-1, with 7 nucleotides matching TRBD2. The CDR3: CASSLDRRLAAYNEQFL. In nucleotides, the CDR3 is TGTGCCAGCAGCTTAGATCGGCGGCTAGCGGCTTACAATGAGCAGTTCTTA.